This paragraph reports one TCR beta chain. What it recognizes is unknown. This CDR3 has 13 amino acids. Germline lookup yields CDR1 SEHNR and CDR2 FQNEAQ (reference sequence). The germline V and J ends were trimmed by 5 bases and 3 bases, with 10 bases remaining between them. Sequencing used immunoSEQ multiplex PCR; TCRdb keeps in-frame clones, though not all of them. The sample yields roughly 2.2 million clones, roughly 90% seen once. The sample is drawn from a study of shared clonotypes between healthy human individuals. Overall study results and limits: Genetic and exposure-history diversity was limited by the small donor number.

Sequences were obtained from naive CD4+ T cells from PBMCs. Subset meaning: CD45RA+ positively selected. V gene TRBV7-9 combines with J gene TRBJ1-2; D not certain. The source is a man aged 18 to 30 in good health. Some clones in this sample may be carry-over from other donors' samples. The CDR3 DNA is TGTGCCAGCAGCCGGACTGAAGACTATGGCTACACCTTC. Its translation is CASSRTEDYGYTF. The variable domain in full, completed from reference TRBV7-9 and TRBJ1-2, reads DTGVSQNPRHKITKRGQNVTFRCDPISEHNRLYWYRQTLGQGPEFLTYFQNEAQLEKSRLLSDRFSAERPKGSFSTLEIQRTEQGDSAMYLCASSRTEDYGYTFGSGTRLTVV.